The 18 T cell receptor beta chains below were found in one sample sequenced in a study of vaccination and CD4 T cells after COVID-19 (dated by TCRdb to the early 2020s). These receptors' targets are unknown. The library was generated by PCR. Sequencer: Illumina iSeq 100. At the Johns Hopkins FTIC core, DNA from the cultured CD4+ T cells underwent TCR sequencing with the Oncomine TCR Beta short-read assay. The public reads were reanalyzed by TCRdb: fastp trimming at Q25, MiXCR alignment, in-frame beta chains only. Each record represents a unique CDR3 protein, reported with the most common genes and DNA among its rows. For this sample there are 20,000 or so distinct CDR3 sequences; about 64% appear just once. Together, the top ten hold about 8.3% of the sample. The treatment or condition label of this sample denotes: 10-day PBMC culture with coronavirus spike peptide pools or control peptides (ViraFEST assay).

Sequenced material: CD4+ T cells from blood, cultured in vitro. Every receptor here comes from a human donor who had recovered from COVID-19.

This sequence joins TRBV6-5 and TRBJ2-7, with TRBD2 matching over 7 bases. V was clipped by 2 bases and J by 3 bases; unmatched bases: 7. The CDR3 sequence is 15 residues long. CDR1 is MNHEY and CDR2 is SVGAGI in the germline V gene. The CDR3 nucleotides are TGTGCCAGCAGTTACCCCGCTAGCGGACTCTACGAGCAGTACTTC. Translating it yields CASSYPASGLYEQYF.

J is TRBJ1-6 and V is TRBV4-1; D gene unclear. Trimming stripped 1 base from V and 8 bases from J, with 12 bases between. The CDR3 runs 15 residues. The germline V gene encodes CDR1 MGHRA and CDR2 YSYEKL. The CDR3 sequence: CASSQGAGGYSPLHF. CDR3 nucleotides: TGCGCCAGCAGCCAAGGGGCAGGTGGTTATTCACCCCTCCACTTT.

J is TRBJ1-1 and V is TRBV19; D is unresolved. CDR1 is LNHDA and CDR2 is SQIVND in the germline V gene (reference sequence). Trimming stripped 2 bases from V and 1 base from J, with 11 bases between. The CDR3 totals 15 residues. In nucleotides, the CDR3 is TGTGCCAGTAGTATAAACGAAAGGAGGAACACTGAAGCTTTCTTT. It specifies CASSINERRNTEAFF. The full variable domain, rest sourced from reference TRBV19 and TRBJ1-1, is DGGITQSPKYLFRKEGQNVTLSCEQNLNHDAMYWYRQDPGQGLRLIYYSQIVNDFQKGDIAEGYSVSREKKESFPLTVTSAQKNPTAFYLCASSINERRNTEAFFGQGTRLTVV.

This clonotype was recorded a few times. The rearrangement links TRBV20-1 to TRBJ1-5, with 7 bases aligning to TRBD1. J gave up 9 bases and V 2 bases, and 1 base lay outside the gene matches. Per germline, CDR1 DFQATT and CDR2 SNEGSKA (reference sequence). CDR3 length equals 11 residues. CDR3 protein: CSARHRGPQHF. The CDR3 coding sequence is TGCAGTGCTAGACACAGGGGGCCCCAGCATTTT.

The CDR3 reads CASSVSNSPLHF. CDR3 nucleotide sequence: TGTGCCAGCAGTGTCAGTAATTCACCCCTCCACTTT. V gene TRBV2 combines with J gene TRBJ1-6; no definite D call. The CDR3 has 12 amino acids. Trimming left V 4 bases short and J 6 bases short, with 4 bases between. The germline V gene encodes CDR1 SNHLY and CDR2 FYNNEI.

The chain couples TRBV6-5 to TRBJ2-5, with D unclear. V dropped 0 bases and J dropped 3 bases, with 5 bases sitting between them. CDR3 size: 13 residues. Germline lookup yields CDR1 MNHEY and CDR2 SVGAGI. The CDR3 coding sequence is TGTGCCAGCAGTTACTCATCTAAAGAGACCCAGTACTTC. Translating it yields CASSYSSKETQYF.

The chain carries TRBV15 and TRBJ1-2; no reliable D call. CDR3 length equals 14 residues. Trimming stripped 4 bases from V and 0 bases from J, with 9 bases between. The germline gives CDR1 LNHNV, CDR2 YYDKDF (reference sequence). Written as DNA, the CDR3 is TGTGCCACCAGCACCGGAACTACTAACTATGGCTACACCTTC. Translation: CATSTGTTNYGYTF. The full variable domain, its missing parts supplied by reference TRBV15 and TRBJ1-2, is DAMVIQNPRYQVTQFGKPVTLSCSQTLNHNVMYWYQQKSSQAPKLLFHYYDKDFNNEADTPDNFQSRRPNTSFCFLDIRSPGLGDTAMYLCATSTGTTNYGYTFGSGTRLTVV.

The chain uses TRBV6-4 and TRBJ1-1; possibly TRBD1 for D (6 bases). There are 14 residues in the CDR3. Germline V gene lookup returns CDR1 MRHNA and CDR2 SNTAGT. Trimming shortened V by 6 bases and J by 5 bases, and 16 bases separated the two germline ends. CDR3 in amino acids: CASRTQAGQTEAFF. The CDR3 coding sequence is TGTGCCAGCAGGACCCAGGCAGGACAGACTGAAGCTTTCTTT.

This rearrangement joins TRBV30 to TRBJ1-1; D might be TRBD1 (6 bases). The germline V gene encodes CDR1 GTSNPN and CDR2 SVGIG (reference sequence). V lost 0 bases, J lost 7 bases, and 21 bases lay in between. There are 16 residues in the CDR3. The CDR3 coding sequence is TGTGCCTGGAGTGTACGGTTTAGTTTTCGGACAGTTGAAGCTTTCTTT. Its protein is CAWSVRFSFRTVEAFF.

Here the CDR3 reads CSATRGSEQFF. CDR3 nucleotides: TGCAGTGCTACCAGGGGGTCCGAGCAGTTCTTC. The J gene is TRBJ2-1, the V gene TRBV20-1; 7 bases agree with TRBD1. The V and J ends lost 4 bases and 10 bases, in that order; junction bases with no gene match: 4. CDR1 and CDR2 (germline): DFQATT, SNEGSKA (reference sequence). CDR3 length equals 11 residues.

This clonotype was observed a few times. The rearrangement uses TRBV6-2 or TRBV6-3 and TRBJ1-2; 9 bases are a match to TRBD1. The V gene end was trimmed by 6 bases and the J gene end by 2 bases; junction bases not matched to a gene: 4. The CDR3 extends over 14 amino acids. From germline, CDR1 is MNHEY and CDR2 SVGEGT. The CDR3 DNA follows: TGTGCCAGCAGGGGGACAGGGTTGAACTATGGCTACACCTTC. The encoded protein is CASRGTGLNYGYTF.

V and J are TRBV30 and TRBJ2-7; perhaps TRBD1 as D (5 bases). V lost 3 bases and J lost 2, with 8 bases in between. The CDR3 extends over 12 amino acids. CDR1 and CDR2 (germline): GTSNPN, SVGIG (reference sequence). The CDR3 loop is CAWRGQAYEQYF. The CDR3 nucleotides read TGTGCCTGGAGGGGGCAGGCCTACGAGCAGTACTTC.

The chain carries TRBV20-1 and TRBJ2-5; perhaps TRBD2 as D (5 bases). Trimming removed 0 bases from V and 1 base from J, with 15 bases in between. The CDR3 totals 16 residues. Germline V gene data show CDR1 as DFQATT and CDR2 as SNEGSKA (reference sequence). The CDR3, as DNA: TGCAGTGCTAGAGATGTCCGGGGTATTCGCCAAGAGACCCAGTACTTC. This sequence encodes CSARDVRGIRQETQYF.

The gene calls are TRBV12-3 or TRBV12-4 and TRBJ1-1, with D uncertain. Trimming removed 1 base at V and 1 base at J, with 13 bases between. The length of the CDR3 is 16 residues. CDR3 in DNA: TGTGCCAGCAGTTTAGTGGGCGGCTCGCGGAACACTGAAGCTTTCTTT. Translation: CASSLVGGSRNTEAFF.

The chain employs TRBV7-8 and TRBJ2-7; TRBD1 matches at 9 bases. V gave up 5 bases and J gave up 3 bases; unmatched junction bases: 8. The CDR3 covers 15 residues. The germline gives CDR1 SGHVS, CDR2 FQNEAQ. In DNA, the CDR3 is TGTGCCAGCAGCAAACGGGACAGGGCCAACTACGAGCAGTACTTC. Its protein product is CASSKRDRANYEQYF.

This rearrangement joins TRBV6-2 or TRBV6-3 to TRBJ2-3; tentatively, D is TRBD1 or TRBD2 (5 bases each). This CDR3 has 13 residues. V lost 10 bases and J 5 bases, leaving 16 bases between the germline ends. Germline CDR1 reads MNHEY; CDR2 reads SVGEGT. CDR3: CATQDGAGDTQYF. The CDR3 DNA sequence: TGTGCCACTCAGGACGGGGCCGGAGATACGCAGTATTTT.

This clonotype was found a few times. J is TRBJ1-5 and V is TRBV12-3 or TRBV12-4, with 9 positions matching TRBD1. The CDR3 sequence is 16 residues long. Unmatched junction bases numbered 10, after V lost 6 bases and J lost 4 bases. CDR3 region: CASSRGQGMWNQPQHF. CDR3 coding DNA: TGTGCCAGCAGCCGAGGACAGGGGATGTGGAATCAGCCCCAGCATTTT.

This rearrangement joins TRBV6-5 to TRBJ1-5; 7 bases are shared with TRBD1. CDR3 length: 17 amino acids. Trimming took 0 bases from V and 0 from J; bases not matched to a gene: 5. Germline lookup yields CDR1 MNHEY and CDR2 SVGAGI. This CDR3 reads CASSYSGGAGSNQPQHF. CDR3 DNA sequence: TGTGCCAGCAGTTACTCAGGGGGCGCAGGTAGCAATCAGCCCCAGCATTTT.